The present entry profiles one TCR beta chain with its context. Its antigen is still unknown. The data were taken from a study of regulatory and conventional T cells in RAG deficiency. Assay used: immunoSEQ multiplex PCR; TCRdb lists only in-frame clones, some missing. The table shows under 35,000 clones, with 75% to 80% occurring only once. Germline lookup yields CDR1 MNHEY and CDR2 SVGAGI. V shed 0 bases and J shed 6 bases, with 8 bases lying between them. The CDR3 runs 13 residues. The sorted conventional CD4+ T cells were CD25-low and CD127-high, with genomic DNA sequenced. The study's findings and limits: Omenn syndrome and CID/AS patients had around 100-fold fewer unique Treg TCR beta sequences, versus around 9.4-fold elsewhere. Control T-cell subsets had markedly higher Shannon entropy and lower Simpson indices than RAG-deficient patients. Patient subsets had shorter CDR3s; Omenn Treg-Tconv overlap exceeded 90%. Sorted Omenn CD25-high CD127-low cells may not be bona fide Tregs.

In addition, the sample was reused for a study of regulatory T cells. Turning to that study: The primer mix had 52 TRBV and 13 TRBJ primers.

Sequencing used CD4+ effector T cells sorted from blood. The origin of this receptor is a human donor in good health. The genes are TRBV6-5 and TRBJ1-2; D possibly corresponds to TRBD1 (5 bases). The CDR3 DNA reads TGTGCCAGCAGTTACTCGGGGACGAATGGCTACACCTTC. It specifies CASSYSGTNGYTF.